The present T cell receptor (beta chain) was sequenced within a study of blood T cell repertoires in COVID-19. Whole-study context: There were acute and convalescent COVID-19 samples, and they came from the United States, Italy and Spain. Sample material is recorded as cDNA or gDNA derived from T cells, B-cell-depleted T cells, or PBMCs.

In the original workflow: It was from reference gene primer amplification that nucleated cell counts were estimated. The protocol was immunoSEQ multiplex PCR, while the TCRdb copy is restricted to in-frame clones and leaves out a portion. V and J calls and clone size follow that table, whereas D and trimming were derived from the DNA. The sample comprises some 170,000 clones, 70% to 90% of which are singletons, and around 1% rests with the top ten. The V and J ends lost 6 bases and 0 bases respectively, with 6 bases between them. CDR1 and CDR2 from the germline V gene are KGHSH and LQKENI. The length of the CDR3 is 12 residues.

The receptor was derived from a man aged 40-49 years with acute or convalescent COVID-19. Input material: peripheral blood. The rearrangement joins TRBV18 to TRBJ2-7, with D possibly being TRBD2 (5 bases). CDR3 loop: CASSRGSYEQYF. CDR3 bases: TGTGCCAGCTCCCGGGGCTCCTACGAGCAGTACTTC.